The clone carrying this T cell receptor (beta chain) has ten or more counts. Its antigen remains unknown. A universal primer site was created by template switching, with the cDNA bearing unique molecular identifiers. Each CDR3 protein gets one entry after TCRdb re-called the 5' RACE reads with MiXCR. Of approximately 300,000 distinct CDR3 sequences listed, roughly 9% are singletons. The CDR3 covers 15 residues. Trimming pared 2 bases from V and 5 bases from J, leaving 17 bases between. CDR1 and CDR2 (germline): SGHRS, YFSETQ. The entry originates in a study of identical twins. Points from the study as a whole: The models systematically underestimated how much out-of-frame TCR alpha was shared in monozygotic twins.

These data were likewise used in another study, on yellow fever vaccine responses in identical twins.

The sequence derives from a woman aged 18-29 years in good health. The source material was CD8+ T cells sorted from blood. This chain connects TRBV5-1 to TRBJ2-7; no reliable D call. The CDR3, as DNA: TGCGCCAGCAGCTTAGGAACGAACCTAAGGGACGAGCAGTACTTC. Amino acid sequence: CASSLGTNLRDEQYF.